Below, 28 T cell receptor beta chains from the same sample are listed, as sequenced in a study of early T cells in non-severe SARS-CoV-2 infection. TCRdb passed the 5' RACE reads through MiXCR, listing each CDR3 protein once. The table lists about 77,000 distinct CDR3 sequences, about 16% of them singletons. The specimen was whole blood. Receptor source: an adult who was a healthcare worker with PCR-confirmed SARS-CoV-2 infection or an uninfected control (not recorded which).

This sequence joins TRBV18 and TRBJ2-3; TRBD2 aligns across 7 bases. The V segment lost 1 base and the J segment 2 bases; nucleotides outside the gene matches: 6. CDR3 length: 16 amino acids. CDR1 is KGHSH, CDR2 LQKENI, per germline. CDR3 amino acids: CASSPLNGRITDTQYF. As DNA, the CDR3 is TGTGCCAGCTCACCACTGAACGGGAGGATCACAGATACGCAGTATTTT.

This clonotype was found a few times. This sequence joins TRBV9 and TRBJ1-5, with D perhaps TRBD1 (5 bases). With 4 bases removed from V and 1 base from J, the gap between germline ends came to 9 bases. This CDR3 is 14 amino acids long. Germline V lookup: CDR1 SGDLS, CDR2 YYNGEE. In DNA form, the CDR3 reads TGTGCCAGCAGCCAGGGTGCGAGCAATCAGCCCCAGCATTTT. Its translation: CASSQGASNQPQHF. The full variable domain, rest sourced from reference TRBV9 and TRBJ1-5, is DSGVTQTPKHLITATGQRVTLRCSPRSGDLSVYWYQQSLDQGLQFLIQYYNGEERAKGNILERFSAQQFPDLHSELNLSSLELGDSALYFCASSQGASNQPQHFGDGTRLSIL.

This clonotype has more than one count but fewer than ten. The chain carries TRBV9 and TRBJ2-7, with no clear D. The germline V and J ends were trimmed by 1 base and 1 base, with 9 bases remaining between them. Germline CDR1 SGDLS, CDR2 YYNGEE. This CDR3 has 14 amino acids. The CDR3 protein is CASSVNPGSYEQYF. CDR3 nucleotides: TGTGCCAGCAGCGTAAACCCAGGTTCCTACGAGCAGTACTTC.

The chain employs TRBV7-6 and TRBJ2-1; 7 positions match TRBD2. This CDR3 contains 15 residues. The germline CDR1 and CDR2 sequences are SGHVS and FNYEAQ. The junction had 10 bases not matched to a gene; V was cut back by 5 bases and J by 6 bases. CDR3 protein: CASSPTSLGPNEQFF. Written as DNA, the CDR3 is TGTGCCAGCAGCCCGACTAGCTTGGGCCCCAATGAGCAGTTCTTC.

This clonotype was seen many times. The V gene is TRBV19, the J gene TRBJ2-7, with D maybe TRBD2 (5 bases). The CDR3 has 13 amino acids. V was trimmed by 7 bases and J by 3 bases, leaving 13 bases between them. The germline V gene has CDR1 LNHDA and CDR2 SQIVND (reference sequence). CDR3 sequence reads: CASMDSQNYEQYF. Here the CDR3 DNA reads TGTGCCAGTATGGACTCGCAGAACTACGAGCAGTACTTC. The whole variable domain, filled in from reference TRBV19 and TRBJ2-7, reads DGGITQSPKYLFRKEGQNVTLSCEQNLNHDAMYWYRQDPGQGLRLIYYSQIVNDFQKGDIAEGYSVSREKKESFPLTVTSAQKNPTAFYLCASMDSQNYEQYFGPGTRLTVT.

In this sample, this clonotype turned up many times. The chain couples TRBV19 to TRBJ1-6; no definite D call. The ends were cut back, 5 bases at V and 9 bases at J, with 17 bases in the middle. Looked up from germline, CDR1 is LNHDA and CDR2 is SQIVND (reference sequence). The CDR3 covers 15 residues. Here the CDR3 DNA reads TGTGCCAGTAGTTCCACCGGAGACCTGCTTTCACCCCTCCACTTT. This sequence encodes CASSSTGDLLSPLHF.

This chain joins TRBV19 and TRBJ1-5, with 7 bases that match TRBD1. This CDR3 is built from 14 residues. Germline V gene sequence: CDR1 LNHDA, CDR2 SQIVND (reference sequence). V shed 3 bases and J 8 bases; nucleotides not matched to a gene: 7. The CDR3 nucleotides read TGTGCCAGTAGTATCGGGTCCCAGGGGGAGCCCCAGCATTTT. The encoded protein is CASSIGSQGEPQHF.

The chain links TRBV4-1 to TRBJ2-1; TRBD2 is a possible D gene (5 bases). V was pared by 0 bases and J by 6 bases, with 15 bases between. Germline loops: CDR1 MGHRA, CDR2 YSYEKL. The CDR3 runs 16 residues. The chain's CDR3 is CASSQEPAVGSNEQFF. In DNA form, the CDR3 reads TGCGCCAGCAGCCAAGAACCGGCGGTGGGGAGCAATGAGCAGTTCTTC.

This clonotype was observed at least ten times. The CDR3 reads CASSYLTVSGANVLTF. CDR3 DNA: TGTGCCAGCAGTTACCTTACAGTCTCTGGGGCCAACGTCCTGACTTTC. The chain is built from TRBV6-5 and TRBJ2-6; D not resolved. The CDR3 is made up of 16 amino acids. Between the trimmed V and J ends, which lost 2 bases and 0 bases, there was a span of 8 bases. Per the germline V gene, CDR1 is MNHEY and CDR2 is SVGAGI.

This clonotype was detected only a few times. The gene calls are TRBV7-6 and TRBJ1-1, with D unclear. The CDR3 covers 13 residues. Trimming stripped 2 bases from V and 6 bases from J, with 10 bases between. Germline V gene data show CDR1 as SGHVS and CDR2 as FNYEAQ. CDR3: CASSLKEGAEAFF. CDR3 DNA: TGTGCCAGCAGCTTAAAGGAGGGAGCTGAAGCTTTCTTT.

This clonotype was seen a handful of times. The CDR3 loop reads CASSLGDRGGKETQYF. CDR3 DNA sequence: TGTGCCAGCAGCTTAGGGGACAGGGGCGGTAAGGAGACCCAGTACTTC. V and J are TRBV7-9 and TRBJ2-5; 10 nucleotides align to TRBD1. Germline CDR1 SEHNR, CDR2 FQNEAQ (reference sequence). This CDR3 has 16 residues. With 1 base clipped from V and 5 bases from J, the junction kept 7 bases outside the gene matches.

This clonotype was seen many times. This rearrangement joins TRBV4-1 to TRBJ1-2; TRBD1 aligns across 8 bases. V lost 0 bases, J lost 6 bases, and 3 bases stayed unmatched. The CDR3 runs 14 residues. Germline CDR1 and CDR2: MGHRA and YSYEKL. In DNA form, the CDR3 reads TGCGCCAGCAGCCAAGAATACAGGGGGAATGGCTACACCTTC. It specifies CASSQEYRGNGYTF.

The chain combines TRBV4-2 with TRBJ1-1; no firm D call. From germline, CDR1 is LGHNA and CDR2 YNFKEQ. This CDR3 is built from 14 residues. V was shortened by 1 base and J by 0 bases, with 6 bases between the two germline ends. The CDR3 protein is CASSQGELNTEAFF. In DNA form, the CDR3 reads TGTGCCAGCAGCCAAGGGGAGCTGAACACTGAAGCTTTCTTT.

This chain joins TRBV3-1 and TRBJ1-5; 8 nucleotides agree with TRBD1. Germline V lookup: CDR1 LGHDT, CDR2 YNNKEL (reference sequence). Trimming cost V 2 bases and J 10 bases; bases outside gene matches: 4. CDR3 length: 13 amino acids. The CDR3 sequence: CASSQNGQGPQHF. CDR3 coding DNA: TGTGCCAGCAGCCAAAACGGACAGGGCCCCCAGCATTTT.

The J gene is TRBJ2-1, the V gene TRBV7-2; 7 nucleotides agree with TRBD2. V gave up 1 base and J gave up 9 bases; unmatched junction bases: 9. This CDR3 contains 15 residues. Germline CDR1 SGHTA, CDR2 FQGNSA. The CDR3 nucleotides are TGTGCCAGCAGCTTAGAAGCCCTACCTAGCGGTGAGCAGTTCTTC. Its protein is CASSLEALPSGEQFF.

This clonotype has more than one count but fewer than ten. This rearrangement joins TRBV19 to TRBJ1-2, with 8 bases fitting TRBD1. Looked up from germline, CDR1 is LNHDA and CDR2 is SQIVND (reference sequence). With 5 bases clipped from V and 5 bases from J, the junction kept 10 bases outside the gene matches. CDR3 length: 15 residues. The CDR3 protein is CASSPPRQGWYGYTF. CDR3 nucleotide sequence: TGTGCCAGTAGTCCCCCCCGACAGGGGTGGTATGGCTACACCTTC. Complete variable domain (other parts from reference TRBV19 and TRBJ1-2): DGGITQSPKYLFRKEGQNVTLSCEQNLNHDAMYWYRQDPGQGLRLIYYSQIVNDFQKGDIAEGYSVSREKKESFPLTVTSAQKNPTAFYLCASSPPRQGWYGYTFGSGTRLTVV.

There are many counts of this clonotype. The CDR3 sequence: CAAGGQETQYF. The CDR3 DNA sequence: TGTGCTGCGGGAGGGCAGGAGACCCAGTACTTC. V and J are TRBV7-7 and TRBJ2-5; 9 positions agree with TRBD2. This CDR3 region has 11 residues. Looked up from germline, CDR1 is SSHAT and CDR2 is FNYEAQ (reference sequence).

The chain couples TRBV19 to TRBJ2-4, with TRBD1 as a possible D gene (6 bases). V lost 4 bases to trimming and J lost 0 bases, with 10 bases between them. Germline V lookup: CDR1 LNHDA, CDR2 SQIVND (reference sequence). The CDR3 is made up of 15 amino acids. The CDR3 protein is CASSTRQVAKNIQYF. The DNA of the CDR3 is TGTGCCAGTAGTACAAGACAGGTAGCCAAAAACATTCAGTACTTC. The full variable domain, completed using reference TRBV19 and TRBJ2-4, is DGGITQSPKYLFRKEGQNVTLSCEQNLNHDAMYWYRQDPGQGLRLIYYSQIVNDFQKGDIAEGYSVSREKKESFPLTVTSAQKNPTAFYLCASSTRQVAKNIQYFGAGTRLSVL.

The V gene is TRBV2, the J gene TRBJ1-6; D is uncertain. Germline lookup yields CDR1 SNHLY and CDR2 FYNNEI. V gave up 2 bases and J gave up 6 bases, with 17 bases separating them. CDR3 length equals 17 residues. CDR3 nucleotide sequence: TGTGCCAGCAGTGAAATAACAGTACTTCTGGGTAATTCACCCCTCCACTTT. The encoded protein is CASSEITVLLGNSPLHF.

The chain uses TRBV11-2 and TRBJ2-3; 7 nucleotides line up with TRBD1. The V gene's germline CDR1 is SGHAT and CDR2 FQNNGV. The J segment lost 0 bases and the V segment lost 1 base, leaving 7 bases of the junction unmatched. This CDR3 region has 17 residues. The CDR3 DNA is TGTGCCAGCAGCTTAGTGAACCCGGGACAGAGCACAGATACGCAGTATTTT. This encodes CASSLVNPGQSTDTQYF.

The J gene is TRBJ2-3, the V gene TRBV5-1; 10 bases align to TRBD1. CDR1 and CDR2 (germline): SGHRS, YFSETQ. The CDR3 is made up of 15 amino acids. The ends lost 0 bases at V and 3 bases at J; junction bases unmatched: 1. Written as DNA, the CDR3 is TGCGCCAGCAGCTTGGAGGGACAGGGGACAGATACGCAGTATTTT. As protein: CASSLEGQGTDTQYF.

This clonotype turned up a few times. For the CDR3, the DNA is TGTGCCAGTGGGGGAGGGCCTGTATACGAGCAGTACTTC. Protein sequence: CASGGGPVYEQYF. V usage is TRBV6-6 and J usage is TRBJ2-7; 7 bases line up with TRBD2. CDR1 is MNHNY and CDR2 is SVGAGI in the germline V gene (reference sequence). CDR3 length: 13 amino acids. V lost 9 bases, J lost 4 bases, and 9 bases stayed unmatched.

V gene TRBV18 combines with J gene TRBJ2-6; D is uncertain. Trimming left V 0 bases short and J 0 bases short, with 3 bases between. The CDR3 consists of 15 residues. The V gene's germline CDR1 is KGHSH and CDR2 LQKENI. In nucleotides, the CDR3 is TGTGCCAGCTCACCACCCGGCTCTGGGGCCAACGTCCTGACTTTC. It is translated as CASSPPGSGANVLTF.

This clonotype was detected a few times. The chain carries TRBV6-2 or TRBV6-3 and TRBJ2-7; the D gene could be TRBD1 or TRBD2 (5 bases each). Between the trimmed V and J ends, which lost 6 bases and 2 bases, there was a span of 14 bases. CDR3 size: 14 residues. From germline, CDR1 is MNHEY and CDR2 SVGEGT. CDR3 residues: CASRPSGRTYEQYF. CDR3 sequence (DNA): TGTGCCAGCAGACCTTCGGGACGTACCTACGAGCAGTACTTC.

This chain links TRBV11-2 with TRBJ1-1; 7 bases match TRBD1. Trimming removed 5 bases from V and 1 base from J; junction bases left unmatched: 7. CDR1 and CDR2 (germline): SGHAT, FQNNGV. The CDR3 length is 15 residues. The CDR3 sequence: CASSREGAWNTEAFF. The CDR3 DNA reads TGTGCCAGCAGCCGTGAGGGGGCCTGGAACACTGAAGCTTTCTTT. Supplemented by reference TRBV11-2 and TRBJ1-1, the full variable domain reads EAGVAQSPRYKIIEKRQSVAFWCNPISGHATLYWYQQILGQGPKLLIQFQNNGVVDDSQLPKDRFSAERLKGVDSTLKIQPAKLEDSAVYLCASSREGAWNTEAFFGQGTRLTVV.

This chain connects TRBV6-2 or TRBV6-3 to TRBJ2-7; 13 bases line up with TRBD2. Trimming cost V 6 bases and J 6 bases; bases outside gene matches: 8. Germline-derived CDR1 and CDR2 are MNHEY and SVGEGT. The CDR3 has 15 amino acids. CDR3: CASRRLAGGYLEQYF. CDR3 in DNA: TGTGCCAGCAGGCGACTAGCGGGGGGCTACCTCGAGCAGTACTTC.

The V gene is TRBV7-9, the J gene TRBJ2-1; no reliable D call. The CDR3 loop spans 9 amino acids. The V gene's germline CDR1 is SEHNR and CDR2 FQNEAQ (reference sequence). The germline V and J ends were trimmed by 8 bases and 8 bases, with 4 bases remaining between them. CDR3 bases: TGTGCCAGCCCAGATGAGCAGTTCTTC. Protein sequence: CASPDEQFF.

This rearrangement joins TRBV11-2 to TRBJ2-5; no firm D call. The V end lost 5 bases, the J end lost 1 base, and 8 bases lay between the germline ends. Germline-derived CDR1 and CDR2 are SGHAT and FQNNGV. There are 13 residues in the CDR3. In DNA form, the CDR3 reads TGTGCCAGCAGCCAGGACCTCCAAGAGACCCAGTACTTC. Translated: CASSQDLQETQYF.